These 32 T cell receptor beta chains originate from one sample sequenced in a study of control samples from healthy donors and cancer patients. Profiled with immunoSEQ multiplex PCR; TCRdb holds only in-frame clones, not every one. This repertoire shows 120,000 to 150,000 clones, 94% found once; its top ten account for around 13%. What was sequenced was blood. All receptors derive from a man aged 35 to 55 in good health.

The rearrangement uses TRBV19 and TRBJ1-1, with 7 bases fitting TRBD1. V was pared by 6 bases and J by 0 bases, with 7 bases of the junction left unmatched. This CDR3 spans 15 amino acids. The germline gives CDR1 LNHDA, CDR2 SQIVND (reference sequence). The CDR3 DNA reads as TGTGCCAGTAGAAAAACGGGACAGTTGAACACTGAAGCTTTCTTT. Its translation: CASRKTGQLNTEAFF.

The chain recombines TRBV5-1 with TRBJ1-1; D unclear. CDR1 and CDR2 (germline): SGHRS, YFSETQ. The length of the CDR3 is 16 residues. The V end lost 0 bases, the J end lost 7 bases, and 19 bases lay between the germline ends. The CDR3 loop reads CASSLDGIYLGGEAFF. DNA of the CDR3: TGCGCCAGCAGCTTGGACGGAATCTATCTTGGCGGTGAAGCTTTCTTT. Combining the CDR3 with reference TRBV5-1 and TRBJ1-1 gives the whole variable domain KAGVTQTPRYLIKTRGQQVTLSCSPISGHRSVSWYQQTPGQGLQFLFEYFSETQRNKGNFPGRFSGRQFSNSRSEMNVSTLELGDSALYLCASSLDGIYLGGEAFFGQGTRLTVV.

The V gene is TRBV24-1, the J gene TRBJ2-5, with D unclear. Germline-derived CDR1 and CDR2 are KGHDR and SFDVKD. The length of the CDR3 is 11 residues. The ends were cut back, 1 base at V and 7 bases at J, with 3 bases in the middle. The CDR3 bases are TGTGCCACCAGTGATTTCGGGACCCAGTACTTC. Translating it yields CATSDFGTQYF.

This clone was recorded only once. J is TRBJ1-6 and V is TRBV11-2; D is unclear. The germline gives CDR1 SGHAT, CDR2 FQNNGV. CDR3 length: 15 amino acids. Trimming removed 1 base at V and 7 bases at J, with 11 bases between. The CDR3 spells CASSLGSGNNSPLHF. The CDR3 DNA sequence: TGTGCCAGCAGCTTAGGTTCAGGAAACAATTCACCCCTCCACTTT.

The CDR3 DNA sequence: TGTGCCAGCAGCCGGGACAGCAACATGAACACTGAAGCTTTCTTT. Amino acids: CASSRDSNMNTEAFF. The chain has TRBV6-5 and TRBJ1-1; 7 positions match TRBD1. The length of the CDR3 is 15 residues. Germline CDR1 and CDR2: MNHEY and SVGAGI. Losses at the gene ends were 6 bases for V and 0 bases for J; bases not matched to a gene: 7.

The chain is built from TRBV11-1 and TRBJ2-7, with 9 bases that match TRBD2. Germline CDR1 SGHAT, CDR2 FQDESV (reference sequence). Trimming removed 1 base from V and 5 bases from J; junction bases left unmatched: 9. The CDR3 covers 16 residues. The CDR3 sequence is CASSLDGAGGRDEQYF. The DNA for the CDR3 is TGTGCCAGCAGCTTAGACGGCGCGGGAGGGCGGGACGAGCAGTACTTC.

The DNA for the CDR3 is TGTGCCAGCAGCCCCCGAAAGGGAAGCTACGAGCAGTACTTC. As protein: CASSPRKGSYEQYF. The chain joins TRBV11-2 to TRBJ2-7; D is uncertain. Trimming removed 5 bases from V and 3 bases from J, with 14 bases in between. The CDR3 runs to 14 residues. Germline values: CDR1 SGHAT, CDR2 FQNNGV.

The V and J genes are TRBV5-4 and TRBJ2-5, with D perhaps matching TRBD1 (6 bases). The CDR3 has 14 amino acids. Germline V gives CDR1 SGHNT, CDR2 YYREEE (reference sequence). Trimming removed 0 bases at V and 2 bases at J, with 8 bases between. The CDR3 protein is CASSLADRQETQYF. CDR3 bases: TGTGCCAGCAGCTTGGCGGACAGACAAGAGACCCAGTACTTC.

The chain recombines TRBV5-1 with TRBJ1-1, with D possibly matching TRBD1 (5 bases). V was clipped by 5 bases and J by 1 base, with 9 bases between them. CDR3 length: 13 amino acids. Per germline, CDR1 SGHRS and CDR2 YFSETQ. CDR3 nucleotides: TGCGCCAGCAGGCCGACAGAGAACACTGAAGCTTTCTTT. It specifies CASRPTENTEAFF.

This chain joins TRBV5-6 and TRBJ2-7; D might be TRBD1 (5 bases). Trimming cost V 1 base and J 1 base, with 9 bases left between them. The CDR3 contains 14 residues. Per germline, CDR1 SGHDT and CDR2 YYEEEE. The CDR3 DNA reads as TGTGCCAGCAGCTTGTCTTACAGGTCCTACGAGCAGTACTTC. Protein product: CASSLSYRSYEQYF.

This chain links TRBV27 with TRBJ2-2; perhaps TRBD2 as D (5 bases). Germline loops: CDR1 MNHEY, CDR2 SMNVEV (reference sequence). This CDR3 spans 14 amino acids. Trimming removed 7 bases from V and 2 bases from J, with 11 bases in between. DNA of the CDR3: TGTGCCAGCATGCGAGCGGTTAACACCGGGGAGCTGTTTTTT. Its translation is CASMRAVNTGELFF.

The chain has TRBV28 and TRBJ1-6; a weak D match, TRBD1 (5 bases). V was clipped by 4 bases and J by 8 bases, with 15 bases between them. The CDR3 contains 15 residues. Germline-derived CDR1 and CDR2 are MDHEN and SYDVKM. The CDR3 DNA is TGTGCCAGCAGTTCTCAGGGAGCGGGGGATTCACCCCTCCACTTT. Translating it yields CASSSQGAGDSPLHF.

CDR3 DNA sequence: TGTGCCAGTAGTACAATCACCGGGACAGGGGGAGCTTTCTTT. Amino acids: CASSTITGTGGAFF. The chain recombines TRBV19 with TRBJ1-1; 11 bases align to TRBD1. Germline lookup yields CDR1 LNHDA and CDR2 SQIVND (reference sequence). V gave up 4 bases and J gave up 10 bases; unmatched junction bases: 8. This CDR3 comprises 14 residues.

The CDR3: CASSPDSNTGELFF. The CDR3 DNA is TGTGCCAGCAGTCCGGACAGCAACACCGGGGAGCTGTTTTTT. The rearrangement links TRBV27 to TRBJ2-2, with D perhaps TRBD1 (6 bases). Germline assignment: CDR1 MNHEY and CDR2 SMNVEV (reference sequence). This CDR3 is built from 14 residues. Deletions cut 5 bases from V and 2 bases from J, with 9 bases between.

This clone was seen just once. The rearrangement links TRBV5-1 to TRBJ2-7; D remains ambiguous. V shed 0 bases and J shed 4 bases, with 11 bases lying between them. Germline V gene lookup returns CDR1 SGHRS and CDR2 YFSETQ. The CDR3 is 14 amino acids. CDR3 bases: TGCGCCAGCAGCTTGGTATCTAGGCCTTACGAGCAGTACTTC. This sequence encodes CASSLVSRPYEQYF.

The J gene is TRBJ2-7, the V gene TRBV2; D unclear. The CDR3 is made up of 11 amino acids. V was cut by 2 bases and J by 10 bases, with 9 bases left in between. Per germline, CDR1 SNHLY and CDR2 FYNNEI. This CDR3 reads CASSELASQYF. The DNA of the CDR3 is TGTGCCAGCAGTGAATTGGCTAGTCAGTACTTC.

This chain connects TRBV5-6 to TRBJ1-3; no firm D call. The germline CDR1 and CDR2 sequences are SGHDT and YYEEEE. The V and J ends lost 3 bases and 0 bases respectively, with 4 bases between them. This CDR3 is 13 amino acids long. This CDR3 reads CASSSGSGNTIYF. DNA of the CDR3: TGTGCCAGCAGCTCTGGCTCTGGAAACACCATATATTTT.

This clone was found a few times. Other nucleotide sequences from this sample produce the same CDR3. V gene TRBV19 combines with J gene TRBJ1-1, with D unresolved. The V and J ends lost 9 bases and 1 base respectively, with 6 bases between them. Per germline, CDR1 LNHDA and CDR2 SQIVND (reference sequence). The CDR3 loop spans 11 amino acids. CDR3 bases: TGTGCCAGCACTTGGAACACTGAAGCTTTCTTT. This sequence encodes CASTWNTEAFF.

The rearrangement uses TRBV5-6 and TRBJ2-7; 8 nucleotides agree with TRBD1. Germline assignment: CDR1 SGHDT and CDR2 YYEEEE. CDR3 length: 14 residues. V lost 4 bases to trimming and J lost 2 bases; unmatched junction nucleotides: 5. CDR3 in amino acids: CASSMGQAAYEQYF. CDR3 in DNA: TGTGCCAGCAGCATGGGACAGGCCGCCTACGAGCAGTACTTC.

V gene TRBV29-1 combines with J gene TRBJ1-2, with D perhaps matching TRBD1 (6 bases). CDR1 is SQVTM and CDR2 is ANQGSEA in the germline V gene. The V and J ends lost 0 bases and 6 bases respectively, with 14 bases between them. CDR3 length: 14 residues. CDR3 sequence reads: CSVEDLGRGNGYTF. For the CDR3, the DNA is TGCAGCGTTGAAGATCTGGGCAGGGGAAATGGCTACACCTTC.

The chain carries TRBV18 and TRBJ1-4; D might be TRBD1 (5 bases). Trimming took off 3 bases at V and 7 bases at J, with 21 bases between the two ends. CDR1 and CDR2 from the germline V gene are KGHSH and LQKENI. The CDR3 spans 17 residues. The CDR3 sequence is CASSPRSQGLGGEKLFF. CDR3 sequence (DNA): TGTGCCAGCTCACCGCGGTCTCAGGGCCTTGGAGGTGAAAAACTGTTTTTT.

This sequence joins TRBV2 and TRBJ1-6, with D perhaps TRBD1 (5 bases). The V end was cut by 3 bases, the J end by 8 bases, with 11 bases between. The CDR3 length is 14 residues. Germline V gives CDR1 SNHLY, CDR2 FYNNEI. In nucleotides, the CDR3 is TGTGCCAGCAGTGATTTGGGACGCTATTCACCCCTCCACTTT. Its translation is CASSDLGRYSPLHF.

The genes are TRBV7-6 and TRBJ2-2; possibly TRBD1 or TRBD2 for D (6 bases each). The germline V and J ends were trimmed by 5 bases and 4 bases, with 20 bases remaining between them. This CDR3 comprises 17 residues. Germline V gene data show CDR1 as SGHVS and CDR2 as FNYEAQ. The CDR3 DNA reads TGTGCCAGCAGCCTTAATCTTCCGGGGGCGATCACCGGGGAGCTGTTTTTT. This codes for CASSLNLPGAITGELFF.

The chain links TRBV11-3 to TRBJ1-3, with D perhaps matching TRBD1 (6 bases). V lost 5 bases and J lost 4, with 9 bases in between. CDR1 and CDR2 (germline): SGHNT, YENEEA. This CDR3 has 13 residues. In DNA form, the CDR3 reads TGTGCCAGCAGCCAGACAGGCGGAAACACCATATATTTT. It encodes CASSQTGGNTIYF.

This sequence joins TRBV18 and TRBJ2-1; tentatively, D is TRBD1 (6 bases). The CDR3 is made up of 15 amino acids. V lost 2 bases and J 2 bases, leaving 10 bases between the germline ends. The germline gives CDR1 KGHSH, CDR2 LQKENI. CDR3 sequence reads: CASSPSQGTYNEQFF. CDR3 in DNA: TGTGCCAGCTCACCATCACAGGGAACCTACAATGAGCAGTTCTTC.

The V call is TRBV2, the J call TRBJ2-5; D is possibly TRBD1 (5 bases). Germline V gene data show CDR1 as SNHLY and CDR2 as FYNNEI. This CDR3 is 14 amino acids long. The ends were cut back, 6 bases at V and 1 base at J, with 12 bases in the middle. The CDR3: CASSLRQTQETQYF. CDR3 DNA: TGTGCCAGCAGCCTTAGACAGACCCAAGAGACCCAGTACTTC.

The genes are TRBV6-6 and TRBJ2-1; D unclear. With 5 bases removed from V and 2 bases from J, the gap between germline ends came to 13 bases. This CDR3 comprises 15 residues. Germline CDR1 and CDR2: MNHNY and SVGAGI (reference sequence). The CDR3 region is CASSLLSSAYNEQFF. In nucleotides, the CDR3 is TGTGCCAGCAGTCTACTCTCATCGGCCTACAATGAGCAGTTCTTC.

The chain couples TRBV3-1 (or the pseudogene TRBV3-2) to TRBJ2-7; no clear D gene. The length of the CDR3 is 14 residues. Looked up from germline, CDR1 is LGHDT and CDR2 is YNNKEL (reference sequence). Between the trimmed V and J ends, which lost 1 base and 2 bases, there was a span of 9 bases. CDR3 residues: CASSQALLTYEQYF. CDR3 coding DNA: TGTGCCAGCAGCCAAGCATTACTAACCTACGAGCAGTACTTC.

The rearrangement uses TRBV11-2 and TRBJ1-6; a weak D match, TRBD1 (6 bases). V was cut by 4 bases and J by 6 bases, with 19 bases left in between. There are 17 residues in the CDR3. Germline CDR1 and CDR2: SGHAT and FQNNGV. In DNA form, the CDR3 reads TGTGCCAGCAGCTGGGGGGGCAGGGTCGTCCCTAATTCACCCCTCCACTTT. It yields the protein CASSWGGRVVPNSPLHF.

The chain combines TRBV5-6 with TRBJ1-2, with a tentative D call TRBD1 (5 bases). The CDR3 totals 15 residues. Trimming took off 5 bases at V and 1 base at J, with 15 bases between the two ends. Per the germline V gene, CDR1 is SGHDT and CDR2 is YYEEEE. CDR3 sequence: CASSAGGAINYGYTF. CDR3 DNA sequence: TGTGCCAGCAGTGCGGGGGGAGCGATTAACTATGGCTACACCTTC.

The chain links TRBV7-3 to TRBJ2-5; TRBD1 or TRBD2 may be the D gene (7 bases each). V dropped 5 bases and J dropped 1 base, with 14 bases sitting between them. Looked up from germline, CDR1 is SGHTA and CDR2 is FQGTGA. The CDR3 is 15 amino acids. As DNA, the CDR3 is TGTGCCAGCAGCGCAGGGGGAGGGAGCCAAGAGACCCAGTACTTC. Protein: CASSAGGGSQETQYF.

CDR3 region: CASALLQANYGYTF. CDR3 DNA: TGTGCCAGCGCCCTATTACAGGCTAACTATGGCTACACCTTC. The genes are TRBV7-2 and TRBJ1-2, with TRBD1 as a possible D gene (5 bases). The V end was cut by 8 bases, the J end by 0 bases, with 13 bases between. Germline CDR1 reads SGHTA; CDR2 reads FQGNSA. The CDR3 consists of 14 residues.